Sequencing of this T cell receptor beta chain was carried out in a study of blood T cell repertoires in COVID-19 (dated by TCRdb to about 2020). Regarding the complete study: Samples covering the acute and convalescent phases of COVID-19 were provided by collaborators in the United States, Italy and Spain. The material from the prospective study consisted of cDNA or gDNA derived from T cells, B-cell-depleted T cells, or PBMCs. Deeply sampled blood TCRbeta repertoires from subjects exposed to, actively infected with, or recovered from COVID-19 were included in the dataset. The repertoires were released in a freely available public database meant as a resource for research on the immune response to SARS-CoV-2. Samples came from the ongoing ImmuneRACE study (first 160 participants) plus 1,254 subjects from 6 global collaborators. A de-identified subject ID, COVID-19 status, age in years and sex were almost always included in the sample metadata. Where available, HLA class I and class II types were obtained from metadata supplied by the sample provider rather than from assay-based typing.

The research as a whole found: The quantity of clinical and demographic metadata differed by source and by participant and was supplied without curation.

TCRbeta CDR3 regions were amplified from genomic DNA using the immunoSEQ Assay, a bias-controlled multiplex PCR. On the authors' methods: The number of nucleated cells in each sample was estimated by amplification of reference gene primers within the assay. To quantify the absolute abundance of each unique TCRbeta CDR3 rearrangement, sequence reads were collapsed and filtered. Productive Simpson clonality was computed per sample as the square root of Simpson's diversity index over productive rearrangements. TCRdb's version of the immuneACCESS table is confined to in-frame rearrangements and falls short of the full clone set. An unresolved V gene accounts for under half of the shortfall where checked; the remainder is of unknown origin. That table gives V, J and clone size, and the DNA gave D and trimming. For this sample the table gives about 200,000 clones, of which 80% to 90% were detected only once. The ten largest make up 3.5% to 4% of the sample.

On this clone itself: What this receptor recognizes is not known. One base away there is no much larger clone; base qualities are not given.

Ends trimmed: V by 7 bases, J by 7 bases; bases unmatched to a gene: 11. The germline V gene (reference sequence) specifies LNHDA as CDR1 and SQIVND as CDR2. The CDR3 sequence holds 15 residues, the cysteine and phenylalanine included. The CDR3 DNA has 45 bases and is translated from base 1. Participants in the prospective study were enrolled through a virtual design, were aged 18 to 89 years, and lived in roughly 26 United States geographic areas. In the prospective study, participants were assigned to cohorts based on the clinical history participants reported in a screening survey and a study questionnaire. In the prospective study, whole blood, serum and a nasopharyngeal or oropharyngeal swab were collected from each participant by mobile phlebotomists. Over a roughly 2-month period, participants in the prospective study had the option of providing additional blood draws and questionnaires. Before DNA extraction, prospective study blood samples were shipped either frozen or at room temperature.

The specimen sequenced was PBMCs or T cells enriched from blood (not recorded which). This sequence originates from a woman between 40 and 50 years old with acute COVID-19. The chain is made from TRBV19 and TRBJ2-1, and 9 junctional nucleotides match TRBD1. The CDR3 reads as follows: CASTVRDRERNEQFF. The sequenced DNA is TGTGCCAGTACCGTCCGGGACAGGGAGAGGAATGAGCAGTTCTTC.